This TCR beta chain comes out of a study of T-cell reconstitution after alpha-beta-depleted transplantation in children. A library of TCRbeta sequences, prepared with unique molecular identifiers, was generated. MiXCR, applied by TCRdb to the PCR reads, yields one record per CDR3 protein. The table lists 200,000 to 250,000 distinct CDR3 sequences, around 9.9% of them singletons. Overall study findings and caveats: Alpha-beta T cells about two months after transplant reportedly derived from several hundred expanded graft clones.

Comment on this clonotype: What it binds is unknown.

The V and J ends lost 5 bases and 4 bases respectively, with 14 bases between them. The CDR3 is 14 amino acids. The sequencing used PBMCs, collected before TCRalphabeta/CD19-depleted stem cell transplant. The receptor was isolated from a child less than two years old with acute myeloid leukemia, due to receive a stem cell transplant. The chain joins TRBV12-3 or TRBV12-4 to TRBJ1-2; D is ambiguous. CDR3 in amino acids: CASSLTSRAYGYTF. The CDR3 region has the DNA TGTGCCAGCAGTCTCACATCCCGGGCCTATGGCTACACCTTC.